The present entry profiles one T cell receptor beta chain with its context. Its antigen is unidentified. The entry originates in a study of T cells in Graves' hyperthyroidism and ophthalmopathy. Findings of the study overall: The model anticipated ophthalmopathy a median about 7 months pre-onset. Most thyroid-expanded clonotypes above 0.001 were also found in blood. In simple terms, a model built on 13 V-J features told ophthalmopathy apart from stable hyperthyroidism.

Researchers took RNA transcripts and amplified the TCR beta CDR3 regions from them. With the HTBI primer set, the TCR CDR3 went through a first round of RT-PCR. TCRdb re-called the multiplex PCR reads through MiXCR, storing one row per CDR3 protein. The data contain 450,000 to 700,000 distinct CDR3 sequences, about 43% of them seen just once; the ten biggest clones take up 15% to 20%. Every diagnosis used clinical symptoms, serum thyroxine and TRAb, thyroid ultrasound and orbital computed tomography. The CDR3 loop spans 10 amino acids. The germline CDR1 and CDR2 sequences are SQVTM and ANQGSEA. V gave up 5 bases and J gave up 8 bases, with 9 bases separating them.

The sample was peripheral blood or thyroid tissue (not recorded which). The chain links TRBV29-1 to TRBJ1-2, with D possibly matching TRBD1 (5 bases). This receptor was taken from an adult woman with Graves' disease, either hyperthyroidism or ophthalmopathy (not recorded which). The CDR3 DNA reads as TGCAGCGTTCGGGAGGGGGGCTACACCTTC. Translation gives CSVREGGYTF.